This T cell receptor (beta chain) was profiled in a study of blood T cell repertoires in COVID-19. Study-wide context: Spain, Italy and the United States supplied samples that represented acute and convalescent COVID-19.

CDR1 and CDR2 (germline): MRHNA, SNTAGT. The CDR3 runs 14 residues. The V and J ends lost 5 bases and 0 bases, in that order; junction bases with no gene match: 1. The assay was immunoSEQ multiplex PCR, and TCRdb's table has in-frame clones only and misses some. Of approximately 240,000 clones in the sample, 85% to 95% are singletons; the top ten hold less than 2.5%. The chain uses TRBV6-4 and TRBJ2-1; 7 bases line up with TRBD1. This receptor was identified in a woman aged 18-35 years who had recovered from COVID-19. What was sequenced was PBMCs or T cells enriched from blood (not recorded which). The CDR3 reads CASSTGASYNEQFF. In DNA form, the CDR3 reads TGTGCCAGCAGTACAGGGGCCTCCTACAATGAGCAGTTCTTC.